The rows below give T cell receptor beta chains drawn from one sample of a study of T cell responses to AZD1222 COVID-19 vaccine. Method: immunoSEQ multiplex PCR; TCRdb's copy keeps in-frame clones and lacks some. The profile shows some 100,000 clones, around nine tenths of them singletons. Here the sequenced sample was peripheral blood, taken on day 0 of AZD1222 vaccination. The receptor set was obtained from an adult in good health. CDR3s include the opening cysteine and the closing phenylalanine or tryptophan. The D gene is left open where the match is weak. Clone size is given for some rows only: seen once, a few or many times, or a class if the clone is expanded.

d_call	cdr3_length	clone_size	v_call	j_call	cdr3_nt	cdr3_aa
-	15	-	TRBV9	TRBJ2-1	TGTGCCAGCAGCGTTTACATCCAGGGCACCAATGAGCAGTTCTTC	CASSVYIQGTNEQFF
-	13	-	TRBV2	TRBJ1-4	TGTGCCAGCAAGGGGCAGCTAACTGAAAAACTGTTTTTT	CASKGQLTEKLFF
-	16	-	TRBV19	TRBJ2-1	TGTGCCAGTAGTATTCAGAGGGGCGCCACCTACAATGAGCAGTTCTTC	CASSIQRGATYNEQFF
TRBD2	17	-	TRBV5-1	TRBJ2-3	TGCGCCAGCAGCCGAGGGCCCCTAGCGGCGAGCACAGATACGCAGTATTTT	CASSRGPLAASTDTQYF
TRBD1	14	-	TRBV5-6	TRBJ1-4	TGTGCCAGCAGCTACAGGGGAGGGAGTGAAAAACTGTTTTTT	CASSYRGGSEKLFF
-	13	-	TRBV24-1	TRBJ2-3	TGTGCCACCAGTGATGGATTGGGAGATACGCAGTATTTT	CATSDGLGDTQYF
-	16	-	TRBV19	TRBJ2-1	TGTGCCAGTAGTATTAATGAGGGTAGCTCCTACAATGAGCAGTTCTTC	CASSINEGSSYNEQFF
-	13	once	TRBV19	TRBJ2-7	TGTGCCAGCGGGACCTTAGGCGCCTACGAGCAGTACTTC	CASGTLGAYEQYF
-	15	-	TRBV5-6	TRBJ1-1	TGTGCCAGCAGCCCTCAGTTGGCTTTGAACACTGAAGCTTTCTTT	CASSPQLALNTEAFF
TRBD1	15	few	TRBV3-1/TRBV3-2	TRBJ2-1	TGTGCCAGCAGCCGACGGACAGGCTCCTACAATGAGCAGTTCTTC	CASSRRTGSYNEQFF
TRBD1	17	-	TRBV27	TRBJ1-1	TGTGCCAGCAGTTTAGGCGGGACAGGGAGGGACGGGACTGAAGCTTTCTTT	CASSLGGTGRDGTEAFF
-	13	-	TRBV29-1	TRBJ1-1	TGCAGCGTTGTGTCGGGGGGGAACACTGAAGCTTTCTTT	CSVVSGGNTEAFF
-	15	-	TRBV7-3	TRBJ1-1	TGTGCCAGCAGCCTGGATGCGGAACCGAACACTGAAGCTTTCTTT	CASSLDAEPNTEAFF
TRBD1	18	-	TRBV3-1/TRBV3-2	TRBJ1-1	TGTGCCAGCAGCCAAGGGGGACAGGGGGCTGGTGGGCGCACTGAAGCTTTCTTT	CASSQGGQGAGGRTEAFF
-	16	-	TRBV7-2	TRBJ1-1	TGTGCCAGCAGCTTAGATTTGGGGCAGGGATCGGCTGAAGCTTTCTTT	CASSLDLGQGSAEAFF
-	11	-	TRBV30	TRBJ1-1	TGTGCCTGGAACACCGCTCTTGAAGCTTTCTTT	CAWNTALEAFF
-	16	-	TRBV4-1	TRBJ1-6	TGCGCCAGCAGCAACGGACAGAACTCCTATAATTCACCCCTCCACTTT	CASSNGQNSYNSPLHF
-	11	-	TRBV2	TRBJ1-1	TGTGCCAGCAGTGAATGGACGGAAGCTTTCTTT	CASSEWTEAFF
-	13	few	TRBV30	TRBJ1-1	TGTGCCTGGAGTGTTTTGATTAACACTGAAGCTTTCTTT	CAWSVLINTEAFF
-	14	-	TRBV6-5	TRBJ1-5	TGTGCCAGCAGCCCCGGACGGAGCAATCAGCCCCAGCATTTT	CASSPGRSNQPQHF
-	17	once	TRBV15	TRBJ2-5	TGTGCCACCAGCAGAGATAGATCAGGCCTCGCCCGGGAGACCCAGTACTTC	CATSRDRSGLARETQYF
-	12	-	TRBV6-5	TRBJ2-5	TGTGCCAGCAGCCTCCAGGTTGAGACCCAGTACTTC	CASSLQVETQYF
TRBD2	18	-	TRBV4-2	TRBJ2-2	TGTGCCAGCAGCCAAGGGACTAGCGGGGGGGAAATCACCGGGGAGCTGTTTTTT	CASSQGTSGGEITGELFF
-	16	-	TRBV27	TRBJ1-4	TGTGCCAGCAGTTTATCCGCAGGGATCACTAATGAAAAACTGTTTTTT	CASSLSAGITNEKLFF
-	14	-	TRBV7-2	TRBJ2-3	TGTGCCAGCAGCTTACGTCAAAGCACAGATACGCAGTATTTT	CASSLRQSTDTQYF
-	15	-	TRBV7-2	TRBJ2-5	TGTGCCAGCAGCGCGGGTCCCCAAGGAGGGGAGACCCAGTACTTC	CASSAGPQGGETQYF
-	14	-	TRBV6-2/TRBV6-3	TRBJ1-2	TGTGCCAGCAGTAGAACCGGGACAAACTATGGCTACACCTTC	CASSRTGTNYGYTF